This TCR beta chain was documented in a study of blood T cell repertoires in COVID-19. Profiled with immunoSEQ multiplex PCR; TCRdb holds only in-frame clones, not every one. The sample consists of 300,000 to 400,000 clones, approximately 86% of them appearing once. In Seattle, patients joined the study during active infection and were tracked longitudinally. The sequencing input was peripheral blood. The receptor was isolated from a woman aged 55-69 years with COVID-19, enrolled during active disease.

CDR3 residues: CASSIKRRRDTQYF. The CDR3 DNA reads as TGTGCCAGCAGCATTAAACGGAGAAGGGATACGCAGTATTTT. The chain employs TRBV21-1 and TRBJ2-3; TRBD2 is the table's D call, not checked against the DNA. TRBV21-1 is given as a pseudogene. The CDR3 totals 14 residues.